This T cell receptor (beta chain) is drawn from a study of blood T cell repertoires in COVID-19. Trimming took 2 bases from V and 9 from J; bases not matched to a gene: 4. This CDR3 is 14 amino acids long. Germline V lookup: CDR1 MNHEY, CDR2 SVGAGI. Some clones are missing from TCRdb's copy, which holds only in-frame ones; the method was immunoSEQ multiplex PCR. Counted here are a few hundred thousand clones, approximately 87% occurring once; the ten biggest clones make up approximately 1.8%. Sequencing was carried out using PBMCs or T cells enriched from blood (not recorded which). The chain uses TRBV6-5 and TRBJ2-1, with 10 bases fitting TRBD2. The origin of this receptor is a man between 35 and 55 years old in a cohort exposed to, infected with or recovered from COVID-19 (not recorded which). The CDR3 protein is CASSYLAGVAEQFF. In nucleotides, the CDR3 is TGTGCCAGCAGTTACCTAGCGGGAGTGGCTGAGCAGTTCTTC.